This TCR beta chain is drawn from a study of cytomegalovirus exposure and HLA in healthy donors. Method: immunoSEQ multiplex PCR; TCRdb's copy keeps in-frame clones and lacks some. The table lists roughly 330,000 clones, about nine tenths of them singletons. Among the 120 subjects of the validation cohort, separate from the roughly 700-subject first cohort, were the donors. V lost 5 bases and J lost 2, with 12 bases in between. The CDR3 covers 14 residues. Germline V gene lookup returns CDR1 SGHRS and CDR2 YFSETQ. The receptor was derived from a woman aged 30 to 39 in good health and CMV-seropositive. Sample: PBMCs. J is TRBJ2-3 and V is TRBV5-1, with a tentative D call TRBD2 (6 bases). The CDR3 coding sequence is TGCGCCAGCAGTTCACTAGCTGTCACAGATACGCAGTATTTT. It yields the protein CASSSLAVTDTQYF.